Each of the 31 T cell receptor beta chains below was sequenced from the same sample in a study of T cells in narcolepsy. Measured with immunoSEQ multiplex PCR; TCRdb has only the in-frame clones, and not every one. The sample contains some 25,000 clones, 75% to 90% of which appear only once. What was sequenced was CD45RA- memory CD4+ T cells from PBMCs. The receptors derive from a human donor with narcolepsy.

This clone occurred once. V gene TRBV7-2 combines with J gene TRBJ2-5; 8 nucleotides line up with TRBD2. Germline V CDR1 and CDR2: SGHTA, FQGNSA. The CDR3 is 15 amino acids. The trim removed 6 bases at V and 2 bases at J, leaving 8 bases unmatched. CDR3 sequence (DNA): TGTGCCAGCAGTCCCGCTAGCGGGTCTCAAGAGACCCAGTACTTC. This translates into CASSPASGSQETQYF. The full variable domain, in which reference TRBV7-2 and TRBJ2-5 provide the parts outside the CDR3, is GAGVSQSPSNKVTEKGKDVELRCDPISGHTALYWYRQSLGQGLEFLIYFQGNSAPDKSGLPSDRFSAERTGGSVSTLTIQRTQQEDSAVYLCASSPASGSQETQYFGPGTRLLVL.

The chain has TRBV30 and TRBJ2-2, with TRBD1 matching 7 bases. Per germline, CDR1 GTSNPN and CDR2 SVGIG (reference sequence). Trimming at V came to 0 bases and at J to 2 bases, leaving 9 bases not matched to a gene. The CDR3 sequence is 17 residues long. The CDR3 DNA is TGTGCCTGGAGTGTAAAGGGGACAGTACTAAACACCGGGGAGCTGTTTTTT. This sequence encodes CAWSVKGTVLNTGELFF.

V gene TRBV6-5 combines with J gene TRBJ2-7, with TRBD1 as a possible D gene (6 bases). This CDR3 is 15 amino acids long. The V and J ends lost 6 bases and 2 bases respectively, with 17 bases between them. CDR1 and CDR2 from the germline V gene are MNHEY and SVGAGI. CDR3 coding DNA: TGTGCCAGCAGGACGACACAGGGCCCACCCTACGAGCAGTACTTC. Protein sequence: CASRTTQGPPYEQYF.

The chain uses TRBV10-3 and TRBJ2-1; D is unclear. V dropped 0 bases and J dropped 3 bases, with 15 bases sitting between them. CDR3 size: 17 residues. Germline V gene lookup returns CDR1 ENHRY and CDR2 SYGVKD. Here the CDR3 reads CAISESGSATVYNEQFF. The CDR3 bases are TGTGCCATCAGTGAGTCAGGCAGCGCAACCGTCTACAATGAGCAGTTCTTC.

V gene TRBV29-1 combines with J gene TRBJ2-7, with TRBD1 matching over 10 bases. This CDR3 is 12 amino acids long. Losses at the gene ends were 2 bases for V and 10 bases for J; bases not matched to a gene: 5. CDR1 is SQVTM, CDR2 ANQGSEA, per germline. The CDR3 reads CSVERTGGDQYF. The CDR3 coding sequence is TGCAGCGTTGAACGGACAGGGGGGGACCAGTACTTC.

V and J are TRBV28 and TRBJ1-4; unclear D gene. CDR1 is MDHEN, CDR2 SYDVKM, per germline. The CDR3 is 15 residues long. Trimming stripped 3 bases from V and 4 bases from J, with 12 bases between. The CDR3 DNA reads as TGTGCCAGCAGTTTCCCTCGATCCGGTAATGAAAAACTGTTTTTT. Its protein product is CASSFPRSGNEKLFF.

The V gene is TRBV28, the J gene TRBJ2-7; TRBD1 agrees at 7 bases. The germline gives CDR1 MDHEN, CDR2 SYDVKM. This CDR3 has 14 residues. The ends lost 9 bases at V and 5 bases at J; junction bases unmatched: 13. The CDR3 sequence: CASSSLVDRDEQYF. The CDR3 DNA reads as TGTGCCAGTTCTAGCCTTGTTGACAGGGACGAGCAGTACTTC.

The chain links TRBV11-2 to TRBJ2-7; no reliable D call. The V end was cut by 1 base, the J end by 5 bases, with 15 bases between. Germline V gene sequence: CDR1 SGHAT, CDR2 FQNNGV. CDR3 length equals 15 residues. CDR3 region: CASSLVRGFVDEQYF. Here the CDR3 DNA reads TGTGCCAGCAGCTTAGTGCGAGGATTCGTCGACGAGCAGTACTTC. Filled out from reference TRBV11-2 and TRBJ2-7, the complete variable domain reads EAGVAQSPRYKIIEKRQSVAFWCNPISGHATLYWYQQILGQGPKLLIQFQNNGVVDDSQLPKDRFSAERLKGVDSTLKIQPAKLEDSAVYLCASSLVRGFVDEQYFGPGTRLTVT.

V and J are TRBV5-4 and TRBJ1-2; D is possibly TRBD1 (6 bases). Germline CDR1 SGHNT, CDR2 YYREEE (reference sequence). V lost 0 bases and J lost 3, with 6 bases in between. This CDR3 contains 13 residues. The CDR3 DNA sequence: TGTGCCAGCAGCTTGGGACAGGACTATGGCTACACCTTC. Translation: CASSLGQDYGYTF.

The gene calls are TRBV19 and TRBJ2-2; D not resolved. The CDR3 runs to 16 residues. V lost 0 bases and J 3 bases, leaving 11 bases between the germline ends. The germline gives CDR1 LNHDA, CDR2 SQIVND (reference sequence). The CDR3 is CASSIDGQAHTGELFF. In DNA, the CDR3 is TGTGCCAGTAGTATAGATGGCCAGGCCCACACCGGGGAGCTGTTTTTT.

Only one count was recorded for this clone. The rearrangement uses TRBV7-9 and TRBJ2-7, with D maybe TRBD1 (6 bases). Trimming stripped 1 base from V and 1 base from J, with 14 bases between. The CDR3 has 16 amino acids. Germline V gene lookup returns CDR1 SEHNR and CDR2 FQNEAQ (reference sequence). The DNA of the CDR3 is TGTGCCAGCAGCTTAGGTGGGGCAGGGGTGTCCTACGAGCAGTACTTC. Protein product: CASSLGGAGVSYEQYF. The full variable domain, rest sourced from reference TRBV7-9 and TRBJ2-7, is DTGVSQNPRHKITKRGQNVTFRCDPISEHNRLYWYRQTLGQGPEFLTYFQNEAQLEKSRLLSDRFSAERPKGSFSTLEIQRTEQGDSAMYLCASSLGGAGVSYEQYFGPGTRLTVT.

This chain links TRBV2 with TRBJ2-7; a weak D match, TRBD2 (6 bases). Per the germline V gene, CDR1 is SNHLY and CDR2 is FYNNEI. V lost 1 base to trimming and J lost 2 bases, with 9 bases between them. This CDR3 has 14 amino acids. In DNA, the CDR3 is TGTGCCAGCAGTGAAGTTAGACTAGCCTACGAGCAGTACTTC. It translates to CASSEVRLAYEQYF.

The V gene is TRBV23-1, the J gene TRBJ2-1; weak D call: TRBD2 (5 bases). TRBV23-1 is noted as an ORF with a role that remains uncertain. With 5 bases removed from V and 5 bases from J, the gap between germline ends came to 22 bases. This CDR3 is 17 amino acids long. CDR3 bases: TGCGCCAGCAGTAAAAAATCCTCCAGCGGAAAGAACAATGAGCAGTTCTTC. Its translation: CASSKKSSSGKNNEQFF.

The chain uses TRBV27 and TRBJ1-3; unclear D gene. The CDR3 sequence is 14 residues long. Germline CDR1 is MNHEY and CDR2 is SMNVEV (reference sequence). V was clipped by 2 bases and J by 4 bases, with 9 bases between them. The CDR3 coding sequence is TGTGCCAGCAGTTTAACGGGATTGGGAAACACCATATATTTT. It specifies CASSLTGLGNTIYF.

This chain uses TRBV19 with TRBJ2-7; TRBD1 aligns across 9 bases. The CDR3 consists of 15 residues. Germline assignment: CDR1 LNHDA and CDR2 SQIVND (reference sequence). Trimming at V came to 6 bases and at J to 3 bases, leaving 9 bases not matched to a gene. CDR3 DNA: TGTGCCAGTAGGAGGCTCGGGACAGGGATCTACGAGCAGTACTTC. This translates into CASRRLGTGIYEQYF.

The chain combines TRBV10-1 with TRBJ1-4, with 7 positions matching TRBD1. Trimming took 4 bases from V and 5 from J; bases not matched to a gene: 7. CDR1 WNHNN and CDR2 SYGVQD come from the germline V gene (reference sequence). This CDR3 has 15 residues. The chain's CDR3 is CASSGRQGQNEKLFF. CDR3 bases: TGCGCCAGCAGTGGAAGACAGGGTCAAAATGAAAAACTGTTTTTT.

This chain joins TRBV18 and TRBJ2-7; D might be TRBD1 (5 bases). The CDR3 contains 14 residues. Germline CDR1 reads KGHSH; CDR2 reads LQKENI. Trimming took 3 bases from V and 4 from J, leaving 13 bases between them. CDR3 DNA sequence: TGTGCCAGCTCACCGGGGAAGGGGAATTACGAGCAGTACTTC. It translates to CASSPGKGNYEQYF.

This clone was detected once. The chain has TRBV7-7 and TRBJ2-3; maybe TRBD2 (6 bases). Germline V gene lookup returns CDR1 SSHAT and CDR2 FNYEAQ (reference sequence). V was shortened by 1 base and J by 2 bases, with 10 bases between the two germline ends. The CDR3 consists of 15 residues. The CDR3 reads CASSLGVAVTDTQYF. The CDR3 nucleotides are TGTGCCAGCAGCTTAGGGGTAGCGGTCACAGATACGCAGTATTTT.

This rearrangement joins TRBV11-2 to TRBJ2-7; 9 nucleotides align to TRBD2. CDR3 length equals 12 residues. Germline CDR1 SGHAT, CDR2 FQNNGV. The ends lost 5 bases at V and 6 bases at J; junction bases unmatched: 2. In DNA, the CDR3 is TGTGCCAGCAGCGCGACTAGCGGCGAGCAGTACTTC. Protein sequence: CASSATSGEQYF.

The chain carries TRBV6-1 and TRBJ1-4, with D hard to call. Germline V gene lookup returns CDR1 MNHNS and CDR2 SASEGT. The CDR3 length is 15 residues. Between the trimmed V and J ends, which lost 0 bases and 11 bases, there was a span of 16 bases. In DNA form, the CDR3 reads TGTGCCAGCAGTGAAGCGGCGGGCGAGGTGGCTAAACTGTTTTTT. It translates to CASSEAAGEVAKLFF.

This chain joins TRBV6-6 and TRBJ1-1; no reliable D call. Trimming pared 7 bases from V and 4 bases from J, leaving 19 bases between. The germline CDR1 and CDR2 sequences are MNHNY and SVGAGI (reference sequence). This CDR3 has 15 residues. For the CDR3, the DNA is TGTGCCAGCACTCCCACCACTCGCGGTCGCACTGAAGCTTTCTTT. Translation: CASTPTTRGRTEAFF.

For the CDR3, the DNA is TGTGCCAGCAGCTTCCGGACAGGGGACTATGGCTACACCTTC. It codes for CASSFRTGDYGYTF. The J gene is TRBJ1-2, the V gene TRBV7-2; 9 bases map to TRBD1. Germline V gene data show CDR1 as SGHTA and CDR2 as FQGNSA. V was pared by 3 bases and J by 3 bases, with 2 bases of the junction left unmatched. The CDR3 is made up of 14 amino acids. The whole variable domain, remainder taken from reference TRBV7-2 and TRBJ1-2, is GAGVSQSPSNKVTEKGKDVELRCDPISGHTALYWYRQSLGQGLEFLIYFQGNSAPDKSGLPSDRFSAERTGGSVSTLTIQRTQQEDSAVYLCASSFRTGDYGYTFGSGTRLTVV.

The gene calls are TRBV6-5 and TRBJ2-4; no reliable D call. This CDR3 has 14 amino acids. The V end was cut by 2 bases, the J end by 0 bases, with 5 bases between. Germline values: CDR1 MNHEY, CDR2 SVGAGI. This CDR3 is CASSYGTAKNIQYF. Written as DNA, the CDR3 is TGTGCCAGCAGTTACGGCACAGCCAAAAACATTCAGTACTTC.

The genes are TRBV2 and TRBJ2-3, with a tentative D call TRBD1 (6 bases). The CDR3 sequence is 14 residues long. The germline gives CDR1 SNHLY, CDR2 FYNNEI. Trimming took 6 bases from V and 6 from J, leaving 16 bases between them. The CDR3, as DNA: TGTGCCAGCAGGCCATCAGGGGATTGGGATACGCAGTATTTT. It codes for CASRPSGDWDTQYF.

This chain connects TRBV19 to TRBJ2-3, with a tentative D call TRBD2 (6 bases). The CDR3 runs to 19 residues. CDR1 is LNHDA, CDR2 SQIVND, per germline (reference sequence). V lost 4 bases and J 0 bases, leaving 23 bases between the germline ends. The CDR3 here is CASSSQALGGYSSTDTQYF. The DNA for the CDR3 is TGTGCCAGTAGTAGCCAGGCCCTGGGAGGCTACTCTAGCACAGATACGCAGTATTTT.

This clone showed up just once. The J gene is TRBJ2-3, the V gene TRBV30; possible D gene TRBD1, 7 bases. This CDR3 region has 13 residues. The germline gives CDR1 GTSNPN, CDR2 SVGIG (reference sequence). V gave up 3 bases and J gave up 3 bases, with 10 bases separating them. DNA of the CDR3: TGTGCCTGGAGCCCAGGGGGGACAGATACGCAGTATTTT. It is translated as CAWSPGGTDTQYF.

The chain employs TRBV6-1 and TRBJ2-1, with 9 bases matching TRBD2. The CDR3 runs to 15 residues. After removal of 6 bases from V and 7 bases from J, the junction contained 10 bases not matched to a gene. Germline CDR1 is MNHNS and CDR2 is SASEGT. The CDR3 spells CASRRVSGSQNEQFF. In DNA form, the CDR3 reads TGTGCCAGCAGAAGGGTTAGCGGGAGTCAGAATGAGCAGTTCTTC.

This chain connects TRBV21-1 to TRBJ1-2. TRBV21-1 is reported as a pseudogene. This CDR3 contains 16 residues. The CDR3, as DNA: TGTGCCAGCAGCAAAAAAAGCCGAATGGCGGACTATGGCTACACCTTC. Amino acid sequence: CASSKKSRMADYGYTF.

The chain links TRBV5-1 to TRBJ1-2, with 11 positions matching TRBD1. The ends lost 5 bases at V and 6 bases at J; junction bases unmatched: 6. The CDR3 is 14 amino acids. Germline CDR1 reads SGHRS; CDR2 reads YFSETQ. The CDR3 is CASSQGQGAHGYTF. The CDR3 DNA is TGCGCCAGCAGTCAAGGACAGGGGGCGCATGGCTACACCTTC.

V usage is TRBV7-2 and J usage is TRBJ2-1, with D possibly being TRBD2 (6 bases). This CDR3 is 18 amino acids long. The V end was cut by 2 bases, the J end by 0 bases, with 17 bases between. The germline V gene has CDR1 SGHTA and CDR2 FQGNSA. This CDR3 reads CASSLKAGGVSSYNEQFF. CDR3 coding DNA: TGTGCCAGCAGCTTAAAGGCTGGCGGGGTCAGCTCCTACAATGAGCAGTTCTTC.

The CDR3 spells CASRDTGGGDQPQHF. CDR3 nucleotide sequence: TGTGCCAGTAGGGATACAGGGGGCGGTGATCAGCCCCAGCATTTT. The V and J genes are TRBV19 and TRBJ1-5; 9 nucleotides line up with TRBD1. The V and J ends lost 6 bases and 5 bases, in that order; junction bases with no gene match: 8. The germline V gene encodes CDR1 LNHDA and CDR2 SQIVND (reference sequence). This CDR3 has 15 residues.